This record concerns one T cell receptor beta chain sequence. This entry is derived from a study of blood T cell repertoires in COVID-19. The wider study: Collection of acute and convalescent COVID-19 samples took place in the United States, Italy and Spain. The cDNA or gDNA used as material had been derived from T cells, B-cell-depleted T cells, or PBMCs.

This CDR3 is built from 17 residues. Per germline, CDR1 LGHDT and CDR2 YNNKEL (reference sequence). The V gene lost 5 bases and the J gene lost 1 base, with 20 bases spanning the gap. In the original workflow: Nucleated cell counts were estimated from reference gene primer amplification. The method was immunoSEQ multiplex PCR; TCRdb's version includes in-frame clones alone and lacks a portion of them. The V and J calls and clone size are taken from that table; D and trimming were inferred from the DNA. This sample has about 360,000 clones; roughly 77% occur once, and the top ten carry under 1.2%. This receptor was taken from a human donor with acute or convalescent COVID-19. The donor label of this sample is uncertain. Sequencing was performed on peripheral blood. The gene calls are TRBV3-1 (or the pseudogene TRBV3-2) and TRBJ1-1, with D possibly matching TRBD1 (6 bases). The CDR3 DNA reads TGTGCCAGCAGCGAAATGGGGCGGGGGCGAAGGAACACTGAAGCTTTCTTT. Amino acid sequence: CASSEMGRGRRNTEAFF.